These 32 T cell receptor beta chains were all obtained from the same sample, sequenced in a study of cytomegalovirus exposure and HLA in healthy donors. The PCR employed 60 Vbeta primers together with 13 Jbeta primers. Generated by immunoSEQ multiplex PCR, the TCRdb table keeps only in-frame clones and is missing some. The table has 150,000 to 200,000 clones, roughly 84% seen once. Sequenced sample: PBMCs. These TCRs come from a girl aged 2 to 10 in good health and CMV-seropositive.

J is TRBJ1-2 and V is TRBV6-1, with 8 bases fitting TRBD1. After removal of 4 bases from V and 8 bases from J, the junction contained 12 bases not matched to a gene. The CDR3 covers 15 residues. Looked up from germline, CDR1 is MNHNS and CDR2 is SASEGT. CDR3 sequence (DNA): TGTGCCAGCAGTGGAACACCAGGGGGCGTGGGAGGCTACACCTTC. This encodes CASSGTPGGVGGYTF.

The chain uses TRBV13 and TRBJ2-1; a possible D gene is TRBD2 (6 bases). V shed 5 bases and J shed 4 bases, with 9 bases lying between them. There are 13 residues in the CDR3. CDR1 is PRHDT, CDR2 FYEKMQ, per germline (reference sequence). CDR3 bases: TGTGCCAGCAGCCTGGGAGGTTACAATGAGCAGTTCTTC. Translation gives CASSLGGYNEQFF. Variable domain in full (rest from reference TRBV13 and TRBJ2-1): AAGVIQSPRHLIKEKRETATLKCYPIPRHDTVYWYQQGPGQDPQFLISFYEKMQSDKGSIPDRFSAQQFSDYHSELNMSSLELGDSALYFCASSLGGYNEQFFGPGTRLTVL.

The V and J genes are TRBV10-1 and TRBJ2-5; D is perhaps TRBD2 (6 bases). V shed 4 bases and J shed 2 bases, with 11 bases lying between them. The CDR3 covers 14 residues. The germline V gene has CDR1 WNHNN and CDR2 SYGVQD (reference sequence). CDR3: CASSVGRHQETQYF. CDR3 DNA sequence: TGCGCCAGCAGTGTGGGGAGGCATCAAGAGACCCAGTACTTC.

V is TRBV9 and J is TRBJ2-1, with D tentatively TRBD1 (6 bases). Trimming took off 3 bases at V and 4 bases at J, with 14 bases between the two ends. The CDR3 is 15 amino acids. Germline CDR1 SGDLS, CDR2 YYNGEE. This chain's CDR3 is CASSAHRVSYNEQFF. CDR3 coding DNA: TGTGCCAGCAGCGCCCACAGGGTGTCTTACAATGAGCAGTTCTTC.

The V call is TRBV5-4, the J call TRBJ2-5; 7 bases match TRBD1. The better agreement between TRBJ2-7 and the DNA end casts doubt on the J call. This CDR3 is 15 amino acids long. The V gene's germline CDR1 is SGHNT and CDR2 YYREEE (reference sequence). CDR3 DNA sequence: TGTGCCAGCAGCACCCGACAGGGAAGTACCTACGAGCAGTACTTC. Protein sequence: CASSTRQGSTYEQYF.

The gene calls are TRBV7-3 and TRBJ2-1; D unresolved. The CDR3 has 13 residues. V gave up 2 bases and J gave up 7 bases, with 9 bases separating them. Per germline, CDR1 SGHTA and CDR2 FQGTGA. In DNA, the CDR3 is TGTGCCAGCAGCTTAGGCGGCAGAAATGAGCAGTTCTTC. Translating gives CASSLGGRNEQFF.

The V gene is TRBV29-1, the J gene TRBJ2-6; no definite D call. The CDR3 is 16 amino acids. Germline CDR1 SQVTM, CDR2 ANQGSEA. The V end was cut by 5 bases, the J end by 3 bases, with 17 bases between. The CDR3, as DNA: TGCAGCGTTCAGTTGTGGAGATCGGGTGGGGCCAACGTCCTGACTTTC. Protein: CSVQLWRSGGANVLTF. Full variable domain (remainder filled in from reference TRBV29-1 and TRBJ2-6): SAVISQKPSRDICQRGTSLTIQCQVDSQVTMMFWYRQQPGQSLTLIATANQGSEATYESGFVIDKFPISRPNLTFSTLTVSNMSPEDSSIYLCSVQLWRSGGANVLTFGAGSRLTVL.

The V and J genes are TRBV7-4 and TRBJ1-4; no firm D call. Germline CDR1 and CDR2: SGHVT and SQSDAQ. The CDR3 consists of 13 residues. The ends were cut back, 5 bases at V and 3 bases at J, with 7 bases in the middle. The CDR3 nucleotides read TGTGCCAGCAGCCTACAGCCTAATGAAAAACTGTTTTTT. This codes for CASSLQPNEKLFF.

The chain couples TRBV10-3 to TRBJ2-7; weak D call: TRBD2 (5 bases). Trimming pared 9 bases from V and 4 bases from J, leaving 10 bases between. The CDR3 totals 11 residues. Germline V CDR1 and CDR2: ENHRY, SYGVKD. The chain's CDR3 is CAIGGGYEQYF. The CDR3 DNA is TGTGCCATTGGCGGAGGATACGAGCAGTACTTC.

The J gene is TRBJ2-5, the V gene TRBV5-1; 7 bases align to TRBD1. Germline values: CDR1 SGHRS, CDR2 YFSETQ. The CDR3 sequence is 14 residues long. V dropped 3 bases and J dropped 2; count of bases not matched to a gene: 4. CDR3 nucleotide sequence: TGCGCCAGCAGCTGGCCGGGACAGCAAGAGACCCAGTACTTC. It is translated as CASSWPGQQETQYF.

The chain joins TRBV11-3 to TRBJ2-1; 10 nucleotides align to TRBD2. This CDR3 is built from 15 residues. Trimming took 5 bases from V and 10 from J; bases not matched to a gene: 11. Germline values: CDR1 SGHNT, CDR2 YENEEA. The CDR3: CASSASRGLAREQFF. The CDR3 bases are TGTGCCAGCAGCGCCTCGAGGGGACTAGCGAGGGAGCAGTTCTTC.

The DNA for the CDR3 is TGTGCCAGCAGACAGGACCCTTCTGGAAACACCATATATTTT. Its protein product is CASRQDPSGNTIYF. The rearrangement joins TRBV6-1 to TRBJ1-3; a weak D match, TRBD1 (5 bases). V lost 6 bases, J lost 1 base, and 10 bases lay in between. This CDR3 contains 14 residues. Germline V lookup: CDR1 MNHNS, CDR2 SASEGT.

For the CDR3, the DNA is TGTGCCAGCAGCTCGGGGACAGCTAACACTGAAGCTTTCTTT. It translates to CASSSGTANTEAFF. The rearrangement links TRBV7-9 to TRBJ1-1; TRBD1 matches 7 bases. The CDR3 extends over 14 amino acids. V dropped 4 bases and J dropped 2; count of bases not matched to a gene: 4. Germline values: CDR1 SEHNR, CDR2 FQNEAQ (reference sequence).

The rearrangement uses TRBV30 and TRBJ2-7; weak D call: TRBD2 (5 bases). This CDR3 spans 15 amino acids. Germline loops: CDR1 GTSNPN, CDR2 SVGIG (reference sequence). Trimming shortened V by 3 bases and J by 0 bases, and 15 bases separated the two germline ends. The CDR3 sequence is CAWRRVPEGSYEQYF. CDR3 bases: TGTGCCTGGAGACGGGTTCCTGAGGGCTCCTACGAGCAGTACTTC.

V and J are TRBV5-6 and TRBJ1-1; no clear D gene. The CDR3 is 16 amino acids. The germline V and J ends were trimmed by 3 bases and 3 bases, with 18 bases remaining between them. Germline-derived CDR1 and CDR2 are SGHDT and YYEEEE. This CDR3 is CASSSEGARWDTEAFF. The DNA of the CDR3 is TGTGCCAGCAGCTCCGAGGGAGCGCGGTGGGACACTGAAGCTTTCTTT.

The table lists this clone with a few counts. V is TRBV5-5 and J is TRBJ1-1; D is uncertain. Germline assignment: CDR1 SGHKS and CDR2 YYEKEE (reference sequence). The CDR3 has 15 amino acids. The V end was cut by 2 bases, the J end by 0 bases, with 11 bases between. CDR3 protein: CASSLGSLLNTEAFF. CDR3 DNA: TGTGCCAGCAGCTTAGGGAGCTTATTGAACACTGAAGCTTTCTTT.

This chain links TRBV28 with TRBJ1-5, with D hard to call. The germline V gene has CDR1 MDHEN and CDR2 SYDVKM. V shed 3 bases and J shed 5 bases, with 2 bases lying between them. This CDR3 contains 11 residues. CDR3 amino acids: CASSFDQPQHF. DNA of the CDR3: TGTGCCAGCAGTTTCGATCAGCCCCAGCATTTT. The whole variable domain, remainder taken from reference TRBV28 and TRBJ1-5, is DVKVTQSSRYLVKRTGEKVFLECVQDMDHENMFWYRQDPGLGLRLIYFSYDVKMKEKGDIPEGYSVSREKKERFSLILESASTNQTSMYLCASSFDQPQHFGDGTRLSIL.

The rearrangement uses TRBV6-4 and TRBJ2-3; 10 bases are shared with TRBD2. CDR1 and CDR2 from the germline V gene are MRHNA and SNTAGT. The CDR3 has 15 amino acids. Germline trimming cut 7 bases from V and 3 bases from J; bases unmatched to any gene: 7. CDR3 sequence reads: CASTERAGGTDTQYF. DNA of the CDR3: TGTGCCAGCACCGAACGAGCGGGGGGGACAGATACGCAGTATTTT.

This clone was detected only a few times. The V and J genes are TRBV4-2 and TRBJ1-4; D may be TRBD1 (5 bases). The CDR3 extends over 13 amino acids. Trimming removed 0 bases at V and 13 bases at J, with 12 bases between. Germline V CDR1 and CDR2: LGHNA, YNFKEQ. Here the CDR3 reads CASSQEGTGVLFF. The CDR3 DNA reads as TGTGCCAGCAGCCAAGAGGGAACAGGCGTACTGTTTTTT.

This sequence joins TRBV7-9 and TRBJ1-1, with D possibly matching TRBD1 (6 bases). The CDR3 spans 14 residues. The V and J ends lost 0 bases and 9 bases respectively, with 14 bases between them. Germline CDR1 SEHNR, CDR2 FQNEAQ (reference sequence). In nucleotides, the CDR3 is TGTGCCAGCAGCTTAGCTTCAGGGGCCGCCCAAGCTTTCTTT. Its protein product is CASSLASGAAQAFF.

The chain combines TRBV28 with TRBJ1-4; 8 bases line up with TRBD1. Trimming at V came to 5 bases and at J to 5 bases, leaving 10 bases not matched to a gene. Germline V gene lookup returns CDR1 MDHEN and CDR2 SYDVKM. The CDR3 is 16 residues long. The CDR3 DNA sequence: TGTGCCAGCAGTCTAACCCGGACAGGGAAAAATGAAAAACTGTTTTTT. Protein: CASSLTRTGKNEKLFF.

The chain recombines TRBV2 with TRBJ1-2; D is ambiguous. The CDR3 is 14 amino acids. Germline loops: CDR1 SNHLY, CDR2 FYNNEI. Trimming took 4 bases from V and 3 from J, leaving 12 bases between them. CDR3 sequence (DNA): TGTGCCAGCAGTGCTCAGGTCGACGACTATGGCTACACCTTC. This translates into CASSAQVDDYGYTF.

The chain combines TRBV7-3 with TRBJ2-1; tentative D call: TRBD2 (7 bases). The CDR3 covers 15 residues. Germline loops: CDR1 SGHTA, CDR2 FQGTGA. The V and J ends lost 4 bases and 7 bases respectively, with 17 bases between them. The DNA of the CDR3 is TGTGCCAGCAGCTCCCTTGGGGGCGGGAGTAATGAGCAGTTCTTC. Protein sequence: CASSSLGGGSNEQFF.

In nucleotides, the CDR3 is TGTGCCAGCAGCCTACGACAGGCCGGAAGCGAGCAGTACTTC. Translating it yields CASSLRQAGSEQYF. J is TRBJ2-7 and V is TRBV6-5; possible D gene TRBD1, 6 bases. The CDR3 is 14 residues long. V was clipped by 6 bases and J by 6 bases, with 18 bases between them. The germline CDR1 and CDR2 sequences are MNHEY and SVGAGI.

The rearrangement links TRBV9 to TRBJ1-2; D perhaps matches TRBD1 (6 bases). The germline V gene encodes CDR1 SGDLS and CDR2 YYNGEE. V was shortened by 0 bases and J by 0 bases, with 12 bases between the two germline ends. This CDR3 spans 16 amino acids. The CDR3 region is CASSVAAQGSNYGYTF. The DNA for the CDR3 is TGTGCCAGCAGCGTAGCGGCGCAGGGGTCTAACTATGGCTACACCTTC.

Details on this clone: One end of the junction varies from germline; a read error may be responsible. The CDR3 DNA follows: TGTGCCAGCAGACGGGTTTTGGGACAGGGGGATTTT. This encodes CASRRVLGQGDF. The V and J genes are TRBV28 and TRBJ1-5; TRBD1 matches at 11 bases. This CDR3 comprises 12 residues. The germline gives CDR1 MDHEN, CDR2 SYDVKM.

The chain employs TRBV6-1 and TRBJ1-2, with 8 nucleotides matching TRBD1. This CDR3 contains 15 residues. Germline CDR1 MNHNS, CDR2 SASEGT. Unmatched junction bases numbered 14, after V lost 6 bases and J lost 8 bases. The CDR3 DNA is TGTGCCAGCAGACATCAGGGGGCGCAGACATACGGCTACACCTTC. Translation: CASRHQGAQTYGYTF.

This rearrangement joins TRBV2 to TRBJ2-1, with D uncertain. This CDR3 has 14 residues. Germline-derived CDR1 and CDR2 are SNHLY and FYNNEI. The ends were cut back, 6 bases at V and 7 bases at J, with 16 bases in the middle. CDR3 protein: CASRASFLLNEQFF. CDR3 sequence (DNA): TGTGCCAGCAGAGCTTCGTTTTTATTGAATGAGCAGTTCTTC.

The chain combines TRBV29-1 with TRBJ2-6, with no clear D. This CDR3 comprises 15 residues. Germline loops: CDR1 SQVTM, CDR2 ANQGSEA. The DNA of the CDR3 is TGCAGTATCACGCTACAGTCTTCTGGGGCCAACGTCCTGACTTTC. Protein sequence: CSITLQSSGANVLTF.

The chain employs TRBV15 and TRBJ2-3; 8 bases map to TRBD2. With 0 bases clipped from V and 6 bases from J, the junction kept 14 bases outside the gene matches. This CDR3 spans 18 amino acids. The germline CDR1 and CDR2 sequences are LNHNV and YYDKDF (reference sequence). CDR3 sequence: CATSRDEGLGEFQDTQYF. The CDR3 DNA sequence: TGTGCCACCAGCAGAGATGAGGGACTAGGAGAGTTTCAGGATACGCAGTATTTT.

Details on this clone: Germline is not matched at one junction end, which may reflect a read error. This chain links TRBV7-7 with TRBJ2-2; D possibly corresponds to TRBD2 (6 bases). The CDR3 spans 14 residues. Germline V CDR1 and CDR2: SSHAT, FNYEAQ (reference sequence). For the CDR3, the DNA is TGTGCTAGCAGCTTAGTTGCGGGAATCGGGGAGCTGTTTTTT. It codes for CASSLVAGIGELFF. The variable domain in full, with the rest retrieved from reference TRBV7-7 and TRBJ2-2, is GAGVSQSPRYKVTKRGQDVTLRCDPISSHATLYWYQQALGQGPEFLTYFNYEAQPDKSGLPSDRFSAERPEGSISTLTIQRTEQRDSAMYRCASSLVAGIGELFFGEGSRLTVL.

The chain carries TRBV14 and TRBJ2-3, with 9 bases matching TRBD1. The CDR3 has 16 amino acids. Germline V lookup: CDR1 SGHDN, CDR2 FVKESK. J lost 2 bases, V lost 4 bases, and 7 bases had no gene match. In DNA form, the CDR3 reads TGTGCCAGCAGCCTACTGGGGACAGGGCCCACAGATACGCAGTATTTT. Translating it yields CASSLLGTGPTDTQYF.